Listed here are 11 T cell receptor beta chains from one sample, sequenced in a study of blood T cells in healthy people across ages. PCR was performed a second time for roughly 7 to 11 cycles using a sample-barcoded 5' primer and a J-beta primer mix. Via MiXCR, TCRdb re-called the 5' RACE reads, giving one row per CDR3 protein. There are 920,000 or so distinct CDR3 sequences in the sample; less than 50% occur only once, and approximately 20% lies in the top ten. Input material: blood. The receptors stem from a woman aged 60-75 years in good health.

The chain joins TRBV20-1 to TRBJ2-5, with a weak D call TRBD2 (6 bases). Germline CDR1 is DFQATT and CDR2 is SNEGSKA (reference sequence). Trimming left V 7 bases short and J 0 bases short, with 9 bases between. The CDR3 contains 12 residues. The DNA of the CDR3 is TGCAGTGTTAGCGGCTACCAAGAGACCCAGTACTTC. Translating it yields CSVSGYQETQYF.

Here the CDR3 reads CASSGQVSSYNEQYF. The CDR3 DNA reads as TGTGCCAGCAGTGGACAAGTTAGCTCCTACAATGAGCAGTACTTC. The genes are TRBV2 and TRBJ2-5; D is undetermined. The CDR3 spans 15 residues. The V gene lost 4 bases and the J gene lost 11 bases, with 23 bases spanning the gap. CDR1 SNHLY and CDR2 FYNNEI come from the germline V gene.

The chain combines TRBV6-2 or TRBV6-3 with TRBJ2-7; no reliable D call. This CDR3 is built from 15 residues. Germline-derived CDR1 and CDR2 are MNHEY and SVGEGT. Trimming took 0 bases from V and 2 from J, leaving 11 bases between them. CDR3 protein: CASSYSSETTYEQYF. The CDR3 DNA sequence: TGTGCCAGCAGTTACTCGTCGGAGACGACCTACGAGCAGTACTTC.

V gene TRBV6-6 combines with J gene TRBJ2-3; D is possibly TRBD2 (6 bases). The germline gives CDR1 MNHNY, CDR2 SVGAGI (reference sequence). The V end lost 1 base, the J end lost 4 bases, and 12 bases lay between the germline ends. The length of the CDR3 is 15 residues. CDR3 protein: CASSYLGGFADTQYF. The CDR3 nucleotides read TGTGCCAGCAGTTACTTGGGAGGATTTGCAGATACGCAGTATTTT.

The chain couples TRBV6-1 to TRBJ2-3, with 7 bases matching TRBD1. The J segment lost 5 bases and the V segment lost 6 bases, leaving 5 bases of the junction unmatched. CDR3 size: 13 residues. Germline V CDR1 and CDR2: MNHNS, SASEGT. CDR3 amino acids: CASSRGQLDTQYF. CDR3 DNA sequence: TGTGCCAGCAGCCGGGGACAGTTAGATACGCAGTATTTT.

The sample holds a few counts of this clonotype. This chain connects TRBV12-3 or TRBV12-4 to TRBJ1-1, with D possibly being TRBD1 (5 bases). The CDR3 consists of 15 residues. V lost 5 bases and J 1 base, leaving 14 bases between the germline ends. CDR3 loop: CASSPQTGTNTEAFF. Written as DNA, the CDR3 is TGTGCCAGCAGTCCACAAACGGGGACGAACACTGAAGCTTTCTTT.

As to this clonotype: One end of the junction is discordant with germline, which a read error may explain. This chain links TRBV5-1 with TRBJ2-1, with D possibly matching TRBD2 (6 bases). CDR3 size: 15 residues. Germline CDR1 reads SGHRS; CDR2 reads YFSETQ. CDR3 protein: CAGSFLGEVTAEQFF. DNA of the CDR3: TGCGCCGGCAGCTTCTTGGGGGAGGTCACAGCTGAGCAGTTCTTC. The full variable domain, in which reference TRBV5-1 and TRBJ2-1 provide the parts outside the CDR3, is KAGVTQTPRYLIKTRGQQVTLSCSPISGHRSVSWYQQTPGQGLQFLFEYFSETQRNKGNFPGRFSGRQFSNSRSEMNVSTLELGDSALYLCAGSFLGEVTAEQFFGPGTRLTVL.

This clonotype was found many times. Since a much larger clone is just one base distant, this may be a read error. The rearrangement uses TRBV5-1 and TRBJ2-5; D may be TRBD2 (5 bases). The CDR3 contains 13 residues. The germline V gene encodes CDR1 SGHRS and CDR2 YFSETQ. CDR3 in amino acids: CASRRGTEGEQYF. For the CDR3, the DNA is TGCGCTAGCCGTCGGGGAACGGAAGGTGAGCAGTACTTC.

This clonotype was detected a few times. A much larger clone sits a single nucleotide away, making a read error possible. The V gene is TRBV21-1, the J gene TRBJ2-5. TRBV21-1 is marked as a pseudogene. There are 10 residues in the CDR3. The CDR3 sequence: CASSKETQYF. The CDR3 DNA is TGTGCCAGCAGCAAAGAGACCCAGTACTTC.

The chain carries TRBV28 and TRBJ2-1, with unresolved D. This CDR3 comprises 14 residues. V dropped 7 bases and J dropped 0 bases, with 10 bases sitting between them. Germline lookup yields CDR1 MDHEN and CDR2 SYDVKM. CDR3 nucleotide sequence: TGTGCCAGCACGTCGTCTGACTCCTACAATGAGCAGTTCTTC. It codes for CASTSSDSYNEQFF.

V is TRBV2 and J is TRBJ1-2; D unresolved. The CDR3 totals 15 residues. Trimming took off 0 bases at V and 1 base at J, with 9 bases between the two ends. The V gene's germline CDR1 is SNHLY and CDR2 FYNNEI. The CDR3 is CASSEARPNNYGYTF. CDR3 nucleotide sequence: TGTGCCAGCAGTGAAGCTCGACCGAATAACTATGGCTACACCTTC. Full variable domain (remainder filled in from reference TRBV2 and TRBJ1-2): EPEVTQTPSHQVTQMGQEVILRCVPISNHLYFYWYRQILGQKVEFLVSFYNNEISEKSEIFDDQFSVERPDGSNFTLKIRSTKLEDSAMYFCASSEARPNNYGYTFGSGTRLTVV.